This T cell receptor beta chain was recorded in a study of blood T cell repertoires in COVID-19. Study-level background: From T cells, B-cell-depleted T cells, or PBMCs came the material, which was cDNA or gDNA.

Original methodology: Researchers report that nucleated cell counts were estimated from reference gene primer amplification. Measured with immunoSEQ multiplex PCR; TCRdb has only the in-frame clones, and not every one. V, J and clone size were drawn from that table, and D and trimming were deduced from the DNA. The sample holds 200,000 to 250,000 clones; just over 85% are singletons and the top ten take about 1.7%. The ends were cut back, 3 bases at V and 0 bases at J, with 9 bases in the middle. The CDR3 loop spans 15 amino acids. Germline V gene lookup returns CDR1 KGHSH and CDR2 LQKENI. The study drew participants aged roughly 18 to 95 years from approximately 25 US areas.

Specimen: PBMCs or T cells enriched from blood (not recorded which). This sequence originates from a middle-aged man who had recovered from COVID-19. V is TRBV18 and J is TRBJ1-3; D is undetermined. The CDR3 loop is CASSPPVLSGNTIYF. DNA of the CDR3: TGTGCCAGCTCACCGCCCGTACTCTCTGGAAACACCATATATTTT.